This record covers a single T cell receptor beta chain. Its specificity is unknown. Only in-frame clones appear in the TCRdb table, and some are missing; sequencing was by immunoSEQ multiplex PCR. In the table there are some 50,000 clones, under 80% of which are singletons. This sample was included in a study of pediatric ulcerative colitis. Whole-study findings and limits: Rectal pinch biopsies may include blood-derived T cells.

During colonoscopy, one to two rectal pinch biopsies were collected. The sequenced sample was gut tissue. This clonotype was sampled from a girl aged 10 to 17 with moderate ulcerative colitis.

CDR3 loop: CASSRRDGYTF. CDR3 bases: TGTGCCTCTAGTAGAAGGGATGGCTACACCTTC. The chain combines TRBV19 with TRBJ1-2; no definite D call. The CDR3 runs to 11 residues. V lost 11 bases, J lost 6 bases, and 13 bases lay in between. CDR1 is LNHDA and CDR2 is SQIVND in the germline V gene (reference sequence).